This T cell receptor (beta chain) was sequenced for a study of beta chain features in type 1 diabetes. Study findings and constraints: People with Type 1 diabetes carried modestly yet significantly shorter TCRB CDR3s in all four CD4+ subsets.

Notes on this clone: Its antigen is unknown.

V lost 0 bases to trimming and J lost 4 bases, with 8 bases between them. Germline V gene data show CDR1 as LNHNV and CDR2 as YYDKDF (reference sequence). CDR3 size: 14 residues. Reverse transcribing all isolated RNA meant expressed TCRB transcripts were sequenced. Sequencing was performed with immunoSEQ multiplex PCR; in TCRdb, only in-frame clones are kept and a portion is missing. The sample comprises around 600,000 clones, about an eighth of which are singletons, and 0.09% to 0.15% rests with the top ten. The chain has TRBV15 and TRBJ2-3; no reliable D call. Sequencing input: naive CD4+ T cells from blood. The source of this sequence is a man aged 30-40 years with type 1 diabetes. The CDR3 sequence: CATSRDQGADTQYF. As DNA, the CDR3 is TGTGCCACCAGCAGAGATCAAGGAGCAGATACGCAGTATTTT.